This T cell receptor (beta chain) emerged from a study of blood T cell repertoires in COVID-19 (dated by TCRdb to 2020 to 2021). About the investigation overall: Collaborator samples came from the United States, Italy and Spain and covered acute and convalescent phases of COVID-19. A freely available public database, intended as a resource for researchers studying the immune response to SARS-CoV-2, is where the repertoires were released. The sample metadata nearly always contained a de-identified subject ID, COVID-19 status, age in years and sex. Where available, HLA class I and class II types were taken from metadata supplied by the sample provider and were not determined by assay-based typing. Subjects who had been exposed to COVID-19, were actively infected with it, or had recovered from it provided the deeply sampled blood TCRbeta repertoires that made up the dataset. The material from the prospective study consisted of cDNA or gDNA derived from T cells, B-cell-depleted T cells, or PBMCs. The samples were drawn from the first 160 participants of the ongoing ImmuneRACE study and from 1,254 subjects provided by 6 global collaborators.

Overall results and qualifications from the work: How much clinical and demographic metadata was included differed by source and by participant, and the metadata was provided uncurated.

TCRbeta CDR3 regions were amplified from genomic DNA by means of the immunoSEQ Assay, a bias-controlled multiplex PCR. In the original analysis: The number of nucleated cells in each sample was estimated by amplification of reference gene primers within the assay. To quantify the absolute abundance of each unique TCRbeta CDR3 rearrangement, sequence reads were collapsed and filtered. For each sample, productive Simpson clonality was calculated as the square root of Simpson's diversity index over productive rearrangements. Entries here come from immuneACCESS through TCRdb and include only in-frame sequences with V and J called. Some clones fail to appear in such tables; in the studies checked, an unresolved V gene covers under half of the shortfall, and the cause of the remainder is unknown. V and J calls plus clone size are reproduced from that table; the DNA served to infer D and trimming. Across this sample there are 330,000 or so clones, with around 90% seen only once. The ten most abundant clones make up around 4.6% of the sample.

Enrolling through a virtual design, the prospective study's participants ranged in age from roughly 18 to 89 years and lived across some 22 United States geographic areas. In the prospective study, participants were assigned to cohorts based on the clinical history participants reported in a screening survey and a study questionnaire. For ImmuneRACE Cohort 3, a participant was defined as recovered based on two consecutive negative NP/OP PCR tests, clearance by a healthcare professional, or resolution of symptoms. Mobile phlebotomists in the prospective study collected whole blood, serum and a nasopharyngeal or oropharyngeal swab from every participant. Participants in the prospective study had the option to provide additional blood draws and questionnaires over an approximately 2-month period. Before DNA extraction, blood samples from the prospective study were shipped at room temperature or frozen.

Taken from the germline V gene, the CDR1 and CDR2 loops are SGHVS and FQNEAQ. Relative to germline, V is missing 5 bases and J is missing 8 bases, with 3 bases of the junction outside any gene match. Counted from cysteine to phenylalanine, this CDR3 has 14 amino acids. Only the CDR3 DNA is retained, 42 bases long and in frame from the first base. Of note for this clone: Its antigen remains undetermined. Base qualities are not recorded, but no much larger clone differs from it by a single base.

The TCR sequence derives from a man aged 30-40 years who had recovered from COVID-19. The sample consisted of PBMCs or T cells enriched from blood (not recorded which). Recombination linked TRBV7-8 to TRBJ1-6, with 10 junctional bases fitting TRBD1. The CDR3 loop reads CASSTGTGDSPLHF. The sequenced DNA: TGTGCCAGCAGCACGGGGACAGGGGATTCACCCCTCCACTTT.